A single sample is the source of the 8 T cell receptor beta chains below, sequenced in a study of T-cell reconstitution after alpha-beta-depleted transplantation in children. Library preparation (for TCRbeta) was performed with unique molecular identifiers. TCRdb fed the PCR reads into MiXCR, producing one record per CDR3 protein. The repertoire holds 300,000 to 400,000 distinct CDR3 sequences, with 15% to 20% as singletons. Here the sequenced sample was PBMCs, mostly from graft donor cells, taken 360 days after TCRalphabeta/CD19-depleted stem cell transplant. All receptors derive from a male patient aged 2-10 years who had a stem cell transplant for acute lymphoblastic leukemia, so the T cells may come from the graft donor.

V usage is TRBV20-1 and J usage is TRBJ2-5; 9 bases match TRBD1. Germline lookup yields CDR1 DFQATT and CDR2 SNEGSKA (reference sequence). There are 14 residues in the CDR3. V was pared by 4 bases and J by 3 bases, with 6 bases of the junction left unmatched. The CDR3 nucleotides are TGCAGTGCTACACAGGGGGCGGCCGAAGAGACCCAGTACTTC. Protein sequence: CSATQGAAEETQYF.

The rearrangement links TRBV28 to TRBJ2-6; weak D call: TRBD2 (5 bases). Trimming stripped 2 bases from V and 3 bases from J, with 17 bases between. Germline CDR1 is MDHEN and CDR2 is SYDVKM. The CDR3 has 18 amino acids. CDR3 region: CASSLGRYRGNGANVLTF. The CDR3 region has the DNA TGTGCCAGCAGTTTAGGCCGATACCGAGGGAATGGGGCCAACGTCCTGACTTTC.

This clonotype has a handful of counts. This sequence joins TRBV2 and TRBJ2-5; D may match TRBD1 or TRBD2 (6 bases each). CDR1 is SNHLY and CDR2 is FYNNEI in the germline V gene. The CDR3 runs 15 residues. The V gene lost 3 bases and the J gene lost 6 bases, with 17 bases spanning the gap. The CDR3 protein is CASSESNGGIQTQYF. CDR3 DNA sequence: TGTGCCAGCAGTGAGTCGAACGGGGGCATACAGACCCAGTACTTC.

This clonotype was detected ten times or more. The chain uses TRBV29-1 and TRBJ2-1; D unresolved. Germline V gives CDR1 SQVTM, CDR2 ANQGSEA. This CDR3 comprises 12 residues. Trimming cost V 0 bases and J 7 bases, with 7 bases left between them. The CDR3 loop reads CSVEEGVNEQFF. The CDR3 region has the DNA TGCAGCGTTGAAGAAGGCGTGAATGAGCAGTTCTTC.

A word on this clonotype: At one end, the junction sequence differs from germline, possibly due to a read error. V gene TRBV12-3 or TRBV12-4 combines with J gene TRBJ2-1; 9 nucleotides agree with TRBD2. CDR3 length: 18 amino acids. The DNA for the CDR3 is TGTGCCTGCAGTTCGCCTAGCGGGACGTTCAGCTCCTACAATGAGCAGTTCTTC. Its translation: CACSSPSGTFSSYNEQFF.

At least ten counts were recorded for this clonotype. This chain uses TRBV10-3 with TRBJ2-7, with D maybe TRBD2 (6 bases). The germline V and J ends were trimmed by 8 bases and 0 bases, with 11 bases remaining between them. Germline V gene data show CDR1 as ENHRY and CDR2 as SYGVKD. The CDR3 runs 13 residues. In nucleotides, the CDR3 is TGTGCCATCCGCGCGGGGTACTCCTACGAGCAGTACTTC. Translated, it gives CAIRAGYSYEQYF.

The chain couples TRBV4-3 to TRBJ1-1; no clear D gene. This CDR3 spans 13 amino acids. V was cut by 1 base and J by 3 bases, with 6 bases left in between. CDR1 is LGHNA and CDR2 is YSLEER in the germline V gene. The CDR3 nucleotides read TGCGCCAGCAGCCAAGTGACCGACACTGAAGCTTTCTTT. Protein: CASSQVTDTEAFF.

This clonotype was counted at least ten times. V is TRBV12-3 or TRBV12-4 and J is TRBJ2-7; tentative D call: TRBD2 (6 bases). The length of the CDR3 is 15 residues. V gave up 3 bases and J gave up 2 bases, with 14 bases separating them. DNA for the CDR3: TGTGCCAGCAGTTTGGATAGCGGTGGTACCTACGAGCAGTACTTC. This sequence encodes CASSLDSGGTYEQYF.